Listed below are T cell receptor beta chains from one sample, sequenced in a study of blood T cell repertoires in COVID-19. Sequencing used immunoSEQ multiplex PCR; TCRdb keeps in-frame clones, though not all of them. In the table there are 55,000 to 75,000 clones, around nine tenths of which are singletons. Sequenced sample: peripheral blood. These TCRs come from a human donor with active COVID-19. The donor label of this sample is uncertain. The CDR3 runs from the conserved cysteine through the conserved F or W. The D gene is left open where the match is weak. Clone sizes are given selectively: once, few, many, or a class where the clone is expanded.

size: NA
J: TRBJ1-6
V: TRBV5-4
D: NA
DNA: TGTGCCAGCAGCTTGCCAGGGGTCTATAATTCACCCCTCCACTTT
CDR3: CASSLPGVYNSPLHF

size: NA
J: TRBJ1-1
V: TRBV12-3/TRBV12-4
D: NA
DNA: TGTGCCAGCGTATCACAGAACACTGAAGCTTTCTTT
CDR3: CASVSQNTEAFF

size: NA
J: TRBJ2-5
V: TRBV6-5
D: NA
DNA: TGTGCCAGCAGGGGAACGCAGGGGCAGACCCAGTACTTC
CDR3: CASRGTQGQTQYF

size: NA
J: TRBJ2-7
V: TRBV4-2
D: TRBD2
DNA: TGTGCCAGCAAGGTCCAGAGCGGGGAAGACTACGAGCAGTACTTC
CDR3: CASKVQSGEDYEQYF

size: NA
J: TRBJ2-3
V: TRBV2
D: NA
DNA: TGTGCCAGCAGGGGAGACTCACGGAGCACAGATACGCAGTATTTT
CDR3: CASRGDSRSTDTQYF

size: NA
J: TRBJ1-5
V: TRBV4-3
D: TRBD1
DNA: TGCGCCAGCAGCCACGACAGGGGAGGCCAGCCCCAGCATTTT
CDR3: CASSHDRGGQPQHF

size: NA
J: TRBJ1-3
V: TRBV5-6
D: TRBD1
DNA: TGTGCCAGCAGCTTGGCCACAGGGGCTGGAAACACCATATATTTT
CDR3: CASSLATGAGNTIYF

size: NA
J: TRBJ1-3
V: TRBV6-1
D: NA
DNA: TGTGCCAGCAGTGAACGATCTAGAAGAAACACCATATATTTT
CDR3: CASSERSRRNTIYF

size: NA
J: TRBJ2-6
V: TRBV5-5
D: NA
DNA: TGTGCCAGCAGCTTGAACAGGGTTTCTAGCTCTGGGGCCAACGTCCTGACTTTC
CDR3: CASSLNRVSSSGANVLTF

size: NA
J: TRBJ1-6
V: TRBV27
D: TRBD1
DNA: TGTGCCAGCAGTTCGTCCGGGACAGCTAATTCACCCCTCCACTTT
CDR3: CASSSSGTANSPLHF

size: NA
J: TRBJ2-1
V: TRBV2
D: TRBD2
DNA: TGTGCCAGCAGTAGACTAGCGGGAATTGAGCAGTTCTTC
CDR3: CASSRLAGIEQFF

size: NA
J: TRBJ1-1
V: TRBV30
D: NA
DNA: TGTGCCTGGAGTGTACTAGGGGGGGTGGCAGAAGCTTTCTTT
CDR3: CAWSVLGGVAEAFF

size: NA
J: TRBJ2-7
V: TRBV11-1
D: TRBD1
DNA: TGTGCCAGCAGCCCGGGACAGCTATACGAGCAGTACTTC
CDR3: CASSPGQLYEQYF

size: NA
J: TRBJ2-7
V: TRBV9
D: TRBD1
DNA: TGTGCCAGCAGCGCCCAAGACAGGGGCGAGCAGTACTTC
CDR3: CASSAQDRGEQYF

size: NA
J: TRBJ1-2
V: TRBV7-3
D: TRBD1
DNA: TGTGCCAGCAGCTTAACTGGGCAGGGGGAAGGGGGAGGCTACACCTTC
CDR3: CASSLTGQGEGGGYTF

size: NA
J: TRBJ2-7
V: TRBV5-1
D: TRBD1
DNA: TGCGCCAGCAGCTGGGGGACAGACTCATACGAGCAGTACTTC
CDR3: CASSWGTDSYEQYF

size: NA
J: TRBJ2-5
V: TRBV6-6
D: NA
DNA: TGTGCCAGCAGTCGACGAGTGGAGACCCAGTACTTC
CDR3: CASSRRVETQYF

size: NA
J: TRBJ2-3
V: TRBV11-3
D: TRBD2
DNA: TGTGCCAGCAGCGAATCTAGCGGGTTGAGCACAGATACGCAGTATTTT
CDR3: CASSESSGLSTDTQYF

size: NA
J: TRBJ2-1
V: TRBV6-6
D: TRBD2
DNA: TGTGCCAGCAGAGGACTAGCGGGCAACTACAATGAGCAGTTCTTC
CDR3: CASRGLAGNYNEQFF

size: once
J: TRBJ2-1
V: TRBV30
D: TRBD2
DNA: TGTGCCTGGAGTTCGGGCGGGGGATGGGATGAGCAGTTCTTC
CDR3: CAWSSGGGWDEQFF

size: NA
J: TRBJ1-1
V: TRBV11-3
D: NA
DNA: TGTGCCAGCAGCTTGAGTCCGAACACTGAAGCTTTCTTT
CDR3: CASSLSPNTEAFF

size: NA
J: TRBJ2-1
V: TRBV11-3
D: NA
DNA: TGTGCCAGCAGCTTAGTCGGCGGGATAGGTTTGGATGAGCAGTTCTTC
CDR3: CASSLVGGIGLDEQFF

size: few
J: TRBJ2-7
V: TRBV6-5
D: TRBD2
DNA: TGTGCCAGCAGTTACCTTAGCGGGAGCTACGAGCAGTACTTC
CDR3: CASSYLSGSYEQYF

size: NA
J: TRBJ2-7
V: TRBV7-9
D: TRBD1
DNA: TGTGCCAGCAGCTTGACCTCGGGACAGTACTACGAGCAGTACTTC
CDR3: CASSLTSGQYYEQYF

size: NA
J: TRBJ2-5
V: TRBV5-4
D: NA
DNA: TGTGCCAGCAGCCCTGACTCAAAAGGAGAGACCCAGTACTTC
CDR3: CASSPDSKGETQYF

size: few
J: TRBJ2-7
V: TRBV4-1
D: TRBD1
DNA: TGCGCCAGCAGCCAACTATGGAACAGGGGGAACGAGCAGTACTTC
CDR3: CASSQLWNRGNEQYF

size: NA
J: TRBJ1-2
V: TRBV6-5
D: TRBD1
DNA: TGTGCCAGCACCAGGGGGCATAACTATGGCTACACCTTC
CDR3: CASTRGHNYGYTF

size: NA
J: TRBJ1-1
V: TRBV20-1
D: NA
DNA: TGCAGTTCCCGCAGGAACACTGAAGCTTTCTTT
CDR3: CSSRRNTEAFF

size: NA
J: TRBJ2-2
V: TRBV27
D: TRBD1
DNA: TGTGCCAGCAGTTTTAGAAAGGGGGCGGATACCGGGGAGCTGTTTTTT
CDR3: CASSFRKGADTGELFF

size: NA
J: TRBJ2-7
V: TRBV11-3
D: TRBD1
DNA: TGTGCCAGCAGCCCTAGTGGGACAGGGGAAGGACGGGCCGCCTACGAGCAGTACTTC
CDR3: CASSPSGTGEGRAAYEQYF

size: NA
J: TRBJ2-1
V: TRBV11-3
D: NA
DNA: TGTGCCAGCAGCCTTCCTCCGGGATCCGTAAGCTCCTACAATGAGCAGTTCTTC
CDR3: CASSLPPGSVSSYNEQFF

size: once
J: TRBJ2-5
V: TRBV13
D: TRBD2
DNA: TGTGCCACCACTGCGGGGGGAGAGACCCAGTACTTC
CDR3: CATTAGGETQYF

size: NA
J: TRBJ2-7
V: TRBV6-6
D: TRBD1
DNA: TGTGCCAGCAGTTACCGAGACAGGGGACTGGAGCAGTACTTC
CDR3: CASSYRDRGLEQYF

size: NA
J: TRBJ2-7
V: TRBV29-1
D: NA
DNA: TGCAGCGTTGACCTCGGGGACGAGCAGTACTTC
CDR3: CSVDLGDEQYF